The following is a T cell receptor (beta chain) sequence with its context. Its antigen is not known. The source of the sample is a study of shared clonotypes between healthy human individuals. Study information: Donor ages ranged 18 to 49 years: a couple of women, three men. Donors had three CD4 naive, three CD4 memory, two CD8 naive and one CD8 memory plate apiece.

V was cut by 3 bases and J by 7 bases, with 13 bases left in between. This CDR3 comprises 13 residues. Germline V lookup: CDR1 SEHNR, CDR2 FQNEAQ (reference sequence). Assay used: immunoSEQ multiplex PCR; TCRdb lists only in-frame clones, some missing. The sample has nearly 2 million clones; over 85% are singletons. Study-wide points: Estimated richness was generally greater in naive than memory subsets. The sharing of 4.5% to 5.5% of naive CD4 clonotypes was seen across several donors.

Terminally differentiated effector memory CD45RA+ cells were excluded by CCR7 positive selection of CD45RO-negative cells. Sequencing input: naive CD8+ T cells sorted from blood. This receptor was taken from a man younger than 35 in good health. J is TRBJ2-7 and V is TRBV7-9; D call uncertain. The CDR3 nucleotides read TGTGCCAGCAGCTTTGTCGGAAGATGGGAGCAGTACTTC. Its translation: CASSFVGRWEQYF.